A single sample gave rise to the 17 T cell receptor beta chains below, sequenced in a study of T cell responses to AZD1222 COVID-19 vaccine. The data were produced by immunoSEQ multiplex PCR, yet TCRdb's version contains in-frame clones alone and is incomplete. Among 95,000 to 100,000 clones listed, about nine tenths were seen once. Material: peripheral blood, obtained on day 0 of AZD1222 vaccination. These receptors all come from an adult in good health.

This clone came up a few times. The V call is TRBV3-1 (or the pseudogene TRBV3-2), the J call TRBJ1-6, with D possibly TRBD1 on 5 matching bases. Trimming left V 5 bases short and J 11 bases short, with 16 bases between. Germline V gene data show CDR1 as LGHDT and CDR2 as YNNKEL (reference sequence). The CDR3 contains 14 residues. CDR3 nucleotide sequence: TGTGCCAGCAGCAAATCCAGGGATGGGCCACCCCTCCACTTT. Translation gives CASSKSRDGPPLHF.

CDR3 residues: CASSWDRGANYGYTF. The DNA for the CDR3 is TGTGCCAGCAGCTGGGACAGGGGAGCTAACTATGGCTACACCTTC. The chain uses TRBV5-4 and TRBJ1-2; 10 bases are shared with TRBD1. CDR1 is SGHNT, CDR2 YYREEE, per germline (reference sequence). The CDR3 spans 15 residues. Trimming took 3 bases from V and 0 from J; bases not matched to a gene: 2.

This chain links TRBV19 with TRBJ2-7; the D gene could be TRBD1 or TRBD2 (5 bases each). Germline CDR1 and CDR2: LNHDA and SQIVND (reference sequence). The CDR3 contains 16 residues. Between the trimmed V and J ends, which lost 3 bases and 0 bases, there was a span of 15 bases. The CDR3 coding sequence is TGTGCCAGTAGTATTTTTGACGGGACGGTCTCCTACGAGCAGTACTTC. Translation: CASSIFDGTVSYEQYF.

V gene TRBV3-1 (or the pseudogene TRBV3-2) combines with J gene TRBJ2-3; D not resolved. This CDR3 comprises 18 residues. Germline lookup yields CDR1 LGHDT and CDR2 YNNKEL (reference sequence). The V gene lost 0 bases and the J gene lost 1 base, with 17 bases spanning the gap. In nucleotides, the CDR3 is TGTGCCAGCAGCCAAGATTATGCAGTCGTAATAGGCACAGATACGCAGTATTTT. This encodes CASSQDYAVVIGTDTQYF.

This clone came up once. The rearrangement links TRBV28 to TRBJ1-2, with 7 positions matching TRBD1. CDR1 and CDR2 from the germline V gene are MDHEN and SYDVKM. The CDR3 sequence is 16 residues long. Trimming cost V 4 bases and J 5 bases; bases outside gene matches: 13. DNA of the CDR3: TGTGCCAGCAGTTGGAACCGGGACAGACTCTGGTATGGCTACACCTTC. Translated: CASSWNRDRLWYGYTF.

This chain uses TRBV7-8 with TRBJ2-3; D is undetermined. This CDR3 has 12 amino acids. The germline V and J ends were trimmed by 5 bases and 3 bases, with 6 bases remaining between them. Germline V CDR1 and CDR2: SGHVS, FQNEAQ. The CDR3 sequence is CASSPPTDTQYF. CDR3 sequence (DNA): TGTGCCAGCAGCCCCCCGACAGATACGCAGTATTTT.

The V and J genes are TRBV18 and TRBJ1-1; D remains unclear. CDR1 and CDR2 (germline): KGHSH, LQKENI. Trimming took 2 bases from V and 1 from J, leaving 8 bases between them. This CDR3 is 14 amino acids long. CDR3 residues: CASSPNLANTEAFF. Written as DNA, the CDR3 is TGTGCCAGCTCACCAAACCTGGCGAACACTGAAGCTTTCTTT.

CDR3 region: CASSPPGQISGNTIYF. The CDR3 region has the DNA TGTGCCAGCAGTCCTCCCGGACAGATTTCTGGAAACACCATATATTTT. The chain combines TRBV28 with TRBJ1-3; a possible D gene is TRBD1 (6 bases). Germline CDR1 reads MDHEN; CDR2 reads SYDVKM. The CDR3 consists of 16 residues. V lost 5 bases to trimming and J lost 1 base, with 15 bases between them.

The chain employs TRBV7-9 and TRBJ1-2; 9 nucleotides line up with TRBD1. This CDR3 has 13 amino acids. After removal of 4 bases from V and 7 bases from J, the junction contained 4 bases not matched to a gene. CDR1 and CDR2 (germline): SEHNR, FQNEAQ (reference sequence). Written as DNA, the CDR3 is TGTGCCAGCAGCTCGGGACAGGGAACTGGCTACACCTTC. Its translation is CASSSGQGTGYTF.

This chain joins TRBV6-5 and TRBJ2-3; D gene ambiguous. This CDR3 contains 16 residues. With 4 bases removed from V and 2 bases from J, the gap between germline ends came to 16 bases. Germline V gives CDR1 MNHEY, CDR2 SVGAGI. The CDR3 reads CASSSASSPLTDTQYF. The CDR3 DNA reads TGTGCCAGCAGTTCTGCCTCCTCCCCACTCACAGATACGCAGTATTTT.

The rearrangement uses TRBV28 and TRBJ1-1, with no clear D. This CDR3 has 15 residues. V lost 5 bases, J lost 0 bases, and 13 bases lay in between. Germline V gene lookup returns CDR1 MDHEN and CDR2 SYDVKM. CDR3 DNA: TGTGCCAGCAGTCCGATCCGGGATATGAACACTGAAGCTTTCTTT. Its translation: CASSPIRDMNTEAFF.

The J gene is TRBJ2-7, the V gene TRBV2; D unclear. This CDR3 contains 11 residues. Germline CDR1 SNHLY, CDR2 FYNNEI. V dropped 6 bases and J dropped 4 bases, with 7 bases sitting between them. The CDR3 nucleotides read TGTGCCAGCAGGAGAATGTACGAGCAGTACTTC. Its translation is CASRRMYEQYF. The full variable domain, with the rest looked up from reference TRBV2 and TRBJ2-7, is EPEVTQTPSHQVTQMGQEVILRCVPISNHLYFYWYRQILGQKVEFLVSFYNNEISEKSEIFDDQFSVERPDGSNFTLKIRSTKLEDSAMYFCASRRMYEQYFGPGTRLTVT.

The chain couples TRBV5-1 to TRBJ2-7; 7 bases are shared with TRBD1. Per germline, CDR1 SGHRS and CDR2 YFSETQ. V lost 3 bases to trimming and J lost 7 bases; unmatched junction nucleotides: 10. CDR3 size: 14 residues. The CDR3 is CASSSVGGSGEQYF. DNA for the CDR3: TGCGCCAGCAGCTCGGTAGGGGGCTCGGGTGAGCAGTACTTC.

The chain has TRBV24-1 and TRBJ2-5, with TRBD1 matching 8 bases. The V gene end was trimmed by 4 bases and the J gene end by 5 bases; junction bases not matched to a gene: 14. The CDR3 extends over 17 amino acids. Germline CDR1 is KGHDR and CDR2 is SFDVKD. DNA for the CDR3: TGTGCCACCAGTGAAACAAAAAAAGGACAGGGAGGTGAGACCCAGTACTTC. Translating gives CATSETKKGQGGETQYF.

The chain couples TRBV6-5 to TRBJ2-7, with 8 positions matching TRBD1. The V segment lost 6 bases and the J segment 0 bases; nucleotides outside the gene matches: 7. The V gene's germline CDR1 is MNHEY and CDR2 SVGAGI. The CDR3 totals 15 residues. Here the CDR3 reads CASRATGQVSYEQYF. The CDR3 bases are TGTGCCAGCAGGGCTACGGGACAGGTCTCCTACGAGCAGTACTTC.

The chain is built from TRBV28 and TRBJ2-1; D tentatively fits TRBD1 or TRBD2 (5 bases each). The CDR3 is made up of 13 amino acids. V was trimmed by 11 bases and J by 7 bases, leaving 18 bases between them. CDR1 and CDR2 from the germline V gene are MDHEN and SYDVKM. The CDR3 sequence: CASEVGDGNEQFF. DNA for the CDR3: TGTGCCTCGGAGGTAGGGGACGGAAATGAGCAGTTCTTC. The full variable domain, with the rest looked up from reference TRBV28 and TRBJ2-1, is DVKVTQSSRYLVKRTGEKVFLECVQDMDHENMFWYRQDPGLGLRLIYFSYDVKMKEKGDIPEGYSVSREKKERFSLILESASTNQTSMYLCASEVGDGNEQFFGPGTRLTVL.

This clone was recorded only once. The rearrangement uses TRBV5-1 and TRBJ1-2; 11 nucleotides agree with TRBD1. Germline-derived CDR1 and CDR2 are SGHRS and YFSETQ. Trimming at V came to 2 bases and at J to 7 bases, leaving 4 bases not matched to a gene. The CDR3 length is 14 residues. This CDR3 is CASSFGQGAVGYTF. The CDR3, as DNA: TGCGCCAGCAGCTTCGGACAGGGGGCTGTTGGCTACACCTTC.